What follows is one T cell receptor (beta chain) and its context. The Seattle site enrolled patients during active infection and followed them longitudinally. The data are from a study of blood T cell repertoires in COVID-19. Study information: COVID-19 samples collected from the United States, Italy and Spain covered acute and convalescent phases. T cells, B-cell-depleted T cells, or PBMCs provided the cDNA or gDNA that served as material.

This CDR3 has 15 amino acids. The V segment lost 3 bases and the J segment 2 bases; nucleotides outside the gene matches: 5. CDR1 is SGHTA and CDR2 is FQGNSA in the germline V gene. Authors' methods: The assay estimated nucleated cells by amplifying reference gene primers. Some clones are missing from TCRdb's copy, which holds only in-frame ones; the method was immunoSEQ multiplex PCR. V and J calls and clone size are copied from that table; D and trimming were computed from the DNA. This table holds approximately 75,000 clones, around 80% found once. The source of this sequence is a man in his forties or fifties with COVID-19, enrolled during active disease. The sequencing input was peripheral blood. The genes are TRBV7-2 and TRBJ2-3; TRBD1 matches 7 bases. CDR3 sequence reads: CASSFVGQYTDTQYF. CDR3 DNA sequence: TGTGCCAGCAGCTTTGTGGGACAGTACACAGATACGCAGTATTTT.